The T cell receptor beta chain under discussion was sequenced for a study of blood T cell repertoires in COVID-19. About the research overall: The origin of the acute and convalescent COVID-19 samples was the United States, Italy and Spain.

CDR3 length: 15 amino acids. Trimming stripped 6 bases from V and 6 bases from J, with 20 bases between. Per the germline V gene, CDR1 is SGHAT and CDR2 is FQNNGV. Methods used by the authors: Amplified reference gene primers provided the basis for estimating nucleated cell counts. Profiling relied on immunoSEQ multiplex PCR, and the TCRdb table lists in-frame clones only, not all of them. D and trimming come from the DNA, and the V and J calls and clone size come from that table. The sample comprises 90,000 to 130,000 clones, about four fifths of which are singletons, and roughly 4% rests with the top ten.

The chain recombines TRBV11-2 with TRBJ1-2; D might be TRBD1 (6 bases). Sequencing was done on a sample of peripheral blood. The receptor was isolated from an older woman with acute or convalescent COVID-19. The DNA for the CDR3 is TGTGCCAGCAGTCGTAATATAGGACAGCCCGATGGCTACACCTTC. It is translated as CASSRNIGQPDGYTF.